This is a list of T cell receptor beta chains from one sample in a study of CD8 T cells in Susac syndrome. TCRdb redid the calling of the immunoSEQ multiplex PCR reads with MiXCR, one entry per CDR3 protein. The table shows about 150,000 distinct CDR3 sequences, with about 95% occurring only once. Sequences were obtained from CD8+ T cells from PBMCs. These receptors all stem from a human donor with multiple sclerosis. The CDR3 runs from the conserved cysteine through the conserved F or W. The order of the fields is V gene, clone size, D gene, J gene, CDR3 DNA, CDR3 protein. D genes are given only for firm matches. Clone size, where shown, is once, few, many, or a class for clones that have expanded.

V: TRBV29-1; size: once; D: -; J: TRBJ2-7; DNA: TGCAGCGTTGAAGGGGGGCTCCCCTACGAGCAGTACTTC; CDR3: CSVEGGLPYEQYF
V: TRBV20-1; size: -; D: -; J: TRBJ2-1; DNA: TGCAGTGCTAGAGTGGCTAGGTCCTACAATGAGCAGTTCTTC; CDR3: CSARVARSYNEQFF
V: TRBV30; size: -; D: -; J: TRBJ2-2; DNA: TGTGCCTGGAGTATAGCAGGCGGGGAGCTGTTTTTT; CDR3: CAWSIAGGELFF
V: TRBV20-1; size: -; D: -; J: TRBJ2-2; DNA: TGCAGTGCCCAGATCTCCGGGGAGCTGTTTTTT; CDR3: CSAQISGELFF
V: TRBV4-1; size: -; D: -; J: TRBJ1-5; DNA: TGCGCCAGCAGCCAAGAAAAGGGACGGGCGTCGCGTCATTTGCATTTT; CDR3: CASSQEKGRASRHLHF
V: TRBV30; size: -; D: -; J: TRBJ1-2; DNA: TGTGCCTGGACGGACGAGGGGGAGTATGGCTACACCTTC; CDR3: CAWTDEGEYGYTF
V: TRBV29-1; size: -; D: TRBD1; J: TRBJ2-7; DNA: TGCAGCGGAGCCGGGACAGGGGGCGTCTACGAGCAGTACTTC; CDR3: CSGAGTGGVYEQYF
V: TRBV6-1; size: -; D: -; J: TRBJ2-1; DNA: TGTGCCAGCAGTGAGTTTTCCGATGAGCAGTTCTTC; CDR3: CASSEFSDEQFF
V: TRBV15; size: once; D: TRBD2; J: TRBJ2-1; DNA: TGTGCCACCAGCAGGGCAGGGACTAGCGTGTACAATGAGCAGTTCTTC; CDR3: CATSRAGTSVYNEQFF
V: TRBV29-1; size: -; D: -; J: TRBJ2-1; DNA: TGCAGCGTTGAGAAGGGCTCCTACAATGAGCAGTTCTTC; CDR3: CSVEKGSYNEQFF
V: TRBV29-1; size: -; D: TRBD1; J: TRBJ2-6; DNA: TGCAGCGTTGAAGGGACAGGGGAGTCTGGGGCCAACGTCCTGACTTTC; CDR3: CSVEGTGESGANVLTF
V: TRBV7-9; size: -; D: -; J: TRBJ1-2; DNA: TGTGCCAGCAGCTTGGCCGGAGGACAGCCCCACGATGGCTACACCTTC; CDR3: CASSLAGGQPHDGYTF
V: TRBV14; size: -; D: -; J: TRBJ1-6; DNA: TGTGCCAGCAGCGGGTCGGCGGTAAGGTCACCCCTCCACTTT; CDR3: CASSGSAVRSPLHF
V: TRBV5-1; size: -; D: -; J: TRBJ1-1; DNA: TGCGCCAGCAGCTGGAACTCCGGGGTCGAAGCTTTCTTT; CDR3: CASSWNSGVEAFF
V: TRBV9; size: -; D: -; J: TRBJ1-6; DNA: TGTGCCAGCAGCGAGTCGGGGAAGGAGAATTCACCCCTCCACTTT; CDR3: CASSESGKENSPLHF
V: TRBV9; size: -; D: -; J: TRBJ2-3; DNA: TGTGCCAGCAGCGATCCCTTAGGTAAAGATACGCAGTATTTT; CDR3: CASSDPLGKDTQYF
V: TRBV29-1; size: -; D: -; J: TRBJ2-4; DNA: TGCAGCGTTGGGGGAAATAAAAACATTCAGTACTTC; CDR3: CSVGGNKNIQYF
V: TRBV15; size: -; D: -; J: TRBJ2-6; DNA: TGTGCCACCAGCAAGAGGGGGGCTGGGGCCAACGTCCTGACTTTC; CDR3: CATSKRGAGANVLTF
V: TRBV29-1; size: -; D: -; J: TRBJ1-1; DNA: TGCAGCGTTTTGGAAAATGAAGCTTTCTTT; CDR3: CSVLENEAFF
V: TRBV27; size: -; D: -; J: TRBJ1-5; DNA: TGTGCCAGCAGTTTATCGATAGCAGGGAAGAGCAATCAGCCCCAGCATTTT; CDR3: CASSLSIAGKSNQPQHF
V: TRBV20-1; size: once; D: -; J: TRBJ2-7; DNA: TGCAGTGCCTCGGCCTTGTTATCTGGCTACGAGCAGTACTTC; CDR3: CSASALLSGYEQYF
V: TRBV29-1; size: -; D: -; J: TRBJ1-2; DNA: TGCAGCGTTGTTGATGGGTCCAATGGCTACACCTTC; CDR3: CSVVDGSNGYTF
V: TRBV11-2; size: -; D: -; J: TRBJ2-1; DNA: TGTGCCAGCAGTGGGGGGACGGTTTACAATGAGCAGTTCTTC; CDR3: CASSGGTVYNEQFF
V: TRBV28; size: -; D: -; J: TRBJ2-1; DNA: TGTGCCAGCAGTTTTCTAGAGGCTGACGCTGCATACTACAATGAGCAGTTCTTC; CDR3: CASSFLEADAAYYNEQFF